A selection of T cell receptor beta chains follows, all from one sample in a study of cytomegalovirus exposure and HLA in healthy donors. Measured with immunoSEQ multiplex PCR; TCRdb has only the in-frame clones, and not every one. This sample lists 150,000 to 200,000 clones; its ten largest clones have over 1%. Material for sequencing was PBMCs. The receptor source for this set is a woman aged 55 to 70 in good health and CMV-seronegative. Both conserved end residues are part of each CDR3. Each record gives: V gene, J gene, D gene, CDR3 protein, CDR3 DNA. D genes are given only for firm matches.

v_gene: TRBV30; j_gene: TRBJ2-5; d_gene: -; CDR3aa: CAWSLGPSQETQYF; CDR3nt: TGTGCCTGGAGTTTGGGGCCCTCACAAGAGACCCAGTACTTC
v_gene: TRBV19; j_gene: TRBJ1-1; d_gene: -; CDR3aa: CASSKAVNTEAFF; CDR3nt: TGTGCCAGTAGTAAAGCGGTGAACACTGAAGCTTTCTTT
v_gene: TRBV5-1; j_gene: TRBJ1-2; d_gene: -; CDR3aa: CASRRDGTFYGYTF; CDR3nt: TGCGCCAGCAGGCGGGACGGCACCTTCTATGGCTACACCTTC
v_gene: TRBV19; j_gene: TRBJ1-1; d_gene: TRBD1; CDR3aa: CASSVDRGRGNTEAFF; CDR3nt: TGTGCCAGTAGTGTAGACAGGGGCCGCGGGAACACTGAAGCTTTCTTT
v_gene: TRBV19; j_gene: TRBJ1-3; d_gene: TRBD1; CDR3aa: CASSTRDRGTTAGNTIYF; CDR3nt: TGTGCCAGTAGTACCCGGGACAGGGGAACTACGGCTGGAAACACCATATATTTT
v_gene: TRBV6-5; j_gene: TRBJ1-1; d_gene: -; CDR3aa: CASSTRQVNTEAFF; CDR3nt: TGTGCCAGCAGTACACGACAGGTGAACACTGAAGCTTTCTTT
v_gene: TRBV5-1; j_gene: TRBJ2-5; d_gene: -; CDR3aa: CASSFPEETQYF; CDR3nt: TGCGCCAGCAGCTTCCCGGAAGAGACCCAGTACTTC
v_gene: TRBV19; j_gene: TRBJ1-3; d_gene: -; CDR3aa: CASSPAGNSGNTIYF; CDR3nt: TGTGCCAGTAGCCCTGCCGGGAACTCTGGAAACACCATATATTTT
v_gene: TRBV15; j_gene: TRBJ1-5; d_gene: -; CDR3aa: CATSRSPTVPDQPQHF; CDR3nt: TGTGCCACCAGCAGATCCCCAACGGTGCCCGATCAGCCCCAGCATTTT
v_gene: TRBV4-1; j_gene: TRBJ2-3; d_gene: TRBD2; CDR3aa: CASSQEGGLIITTDTQYF; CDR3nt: TGCGCCAGCAGCCAAGAGGGGGGACTAATAATCACGACAGATACGCAGTATTTT
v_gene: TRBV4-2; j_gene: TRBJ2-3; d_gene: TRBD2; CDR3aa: CASSQGISGSGTDTQYF; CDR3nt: TGTGCCAGCAGCCAAGGAATTAGCGGGAGTGGCACAGATACGCAGTATTTT
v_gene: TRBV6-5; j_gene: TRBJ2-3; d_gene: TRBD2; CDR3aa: CAIRRREGTDTQYF; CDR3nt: TGTGCCATCAGAAGGCGGGAGGGCACAGATACGCAGTATTTT
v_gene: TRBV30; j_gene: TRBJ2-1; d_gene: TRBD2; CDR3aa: CAWATSVTAREQFF; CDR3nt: TGTGCCTGGGCGACTAGCGTGACAGCGAGAGAGCAGTTCTTC
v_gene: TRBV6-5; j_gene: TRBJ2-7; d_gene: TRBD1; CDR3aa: CASRTDRDAYEQYF; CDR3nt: TGTGCCAGCAGAACAGACAGGGACGCCTACGAGCAGTACTTC
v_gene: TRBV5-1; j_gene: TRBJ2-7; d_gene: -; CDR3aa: CASSLGKGGITYEQYF; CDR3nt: TGCGCCAGCAGCTTGGGAAAGGGAGGAATAACCTACGAGCAGTACTTC
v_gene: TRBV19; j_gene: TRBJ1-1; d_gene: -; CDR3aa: CASSTGLTTEAFF; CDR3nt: TGTGCCAGTAGTACAGGGTTGACCACTGAAGCTTTCTTT
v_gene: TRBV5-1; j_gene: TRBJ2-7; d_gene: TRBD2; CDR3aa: CASKVGGSSYEQYF; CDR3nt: TGCGCCAGCAAGGTCGGCGGGAGCTCCTACGAGCAGTACTTC
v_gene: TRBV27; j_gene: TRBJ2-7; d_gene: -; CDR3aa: CASSPGQASYEQYF; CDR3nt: TGTGCCAGCAGCCCGGGACAAGCCTCCTACGAGCAGTACTTC
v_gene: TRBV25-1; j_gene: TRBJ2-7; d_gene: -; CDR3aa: CASSGSTDRFYEQYF; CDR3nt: TGTGCCAGCAGTGGGTCCACAGACAGGTTCTACGAGCAGTACTTC
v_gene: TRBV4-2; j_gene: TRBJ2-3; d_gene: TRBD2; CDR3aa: CASSQFYLAGRGDTQYF; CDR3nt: TGTGCCAGCAGCCAATTCTACCTAGCGGGGCGGGGAGATACGCAGTATTTT
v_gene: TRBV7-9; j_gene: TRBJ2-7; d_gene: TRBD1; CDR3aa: CASSLASGQRHSYEQYF; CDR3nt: TGTGCCAGCAGCTTAGCGTCGGGACAGCGGCACTCCTACGAGCAGTACTTC
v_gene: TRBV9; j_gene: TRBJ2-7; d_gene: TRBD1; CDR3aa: CASSVQGVPYEQYF; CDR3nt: TGTGCCAGCAGCGTACAGGGGGTGCCCTACGAGCAGTACTTC
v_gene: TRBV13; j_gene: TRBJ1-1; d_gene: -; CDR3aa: CASSERLEVEAFF; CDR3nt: TGTGCCAGCAGCGAACGACTCGAGGTGGAAGCTTTCTTT
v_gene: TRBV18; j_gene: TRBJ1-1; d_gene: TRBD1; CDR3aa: CASSVGQGNTEAFF; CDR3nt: TGTGCCAGCTCCGTGGGACAGGGGAACACTGAAGCTTTCTTT
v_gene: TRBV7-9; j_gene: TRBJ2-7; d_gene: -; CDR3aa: CASSSGGLAREQYF; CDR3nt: TGTGCCAGCAGCTCCGGAGGGCTAGCACGGGAGCAGTACTTC
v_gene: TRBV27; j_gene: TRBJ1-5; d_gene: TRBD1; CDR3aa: CASSLEGAGPQHF; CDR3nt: TGTGCCAGCAGTTTAGAGGGGGCGGGGCCCCAGCATTTT
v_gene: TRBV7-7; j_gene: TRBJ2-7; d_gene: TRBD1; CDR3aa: CASSLDSTGGYEQYF; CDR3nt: TGTGCCAGCAGCTTAGACTCGACAGGGGGGTACGAGCAGTACTTC
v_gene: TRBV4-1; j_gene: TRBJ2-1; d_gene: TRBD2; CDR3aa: CASSQRGAAYNEQFF; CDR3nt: TGCGCCAGCAGCCAGCGGGGGGCCGCCTACAATGAGCAGTTCTTC
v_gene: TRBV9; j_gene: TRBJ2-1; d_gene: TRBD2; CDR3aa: CASSPRTSGRSNEQFF; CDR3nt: TGTGCCAGCAGCCCTCGGACTAGCGGGAGGTCCAATGAGCAGTTCTTC
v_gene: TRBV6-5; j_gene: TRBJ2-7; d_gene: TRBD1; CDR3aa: CASSRDRGIHEQYF; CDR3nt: TGTGCCAGCAGTAGGGACAGGGGGATTCACGAGCAGTACTTC
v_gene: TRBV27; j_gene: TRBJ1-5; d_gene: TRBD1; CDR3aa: CASSFSGTGVQPQHF; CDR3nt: TGTGCCAGCAGTTTTAGCGGGACAGGGGTTCAGCCCCAGCATTTT
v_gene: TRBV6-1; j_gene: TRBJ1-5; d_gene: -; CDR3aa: CASGGYNNQPQHF; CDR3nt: TGTGCCAGCGGAGGGTATAACAATCAGCCCCAGCATTTT
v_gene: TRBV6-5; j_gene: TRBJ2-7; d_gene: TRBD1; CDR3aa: CASRFGQGGFYEQYF; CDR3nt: TGTGCCAGCAGGTTCGGACAGGGCGGGTTCTACGAGCAGTACTTC
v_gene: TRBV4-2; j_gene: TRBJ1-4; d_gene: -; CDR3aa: CASSQDARHNEKLFF; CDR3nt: TGTGCCAGCAGCCAAGACGCCAGACATAATGAAAAACTGTTTTTT
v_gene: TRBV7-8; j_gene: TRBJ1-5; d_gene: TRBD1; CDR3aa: CASSSRDRGHNQPQHF; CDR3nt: TGTGCCAGCAGCTCCCGGGACAGGGGGCACAATCAGCCCCAGCATTTT
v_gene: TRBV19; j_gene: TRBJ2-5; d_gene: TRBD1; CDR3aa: CASSTGDRGRQETQYF; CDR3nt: TGTGCCAGTAGCACCGGGGACAGGGGGCGACAAGAGACCCAGTACTTC
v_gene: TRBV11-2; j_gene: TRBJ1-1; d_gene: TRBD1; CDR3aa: CASSLTGGSVNTEAFF; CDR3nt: TGTGCCAGCAGCTTGACAGGGGGCAGTGTAAACACTGAAGCTTTCTTT
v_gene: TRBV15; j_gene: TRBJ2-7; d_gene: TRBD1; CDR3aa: CATSRDRDRARGSYEQYF; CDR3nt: TGTGCCACCAGCAGAGACCGGGACAGGGCCCGGGGCTCCTACGAGCAGTACTTC
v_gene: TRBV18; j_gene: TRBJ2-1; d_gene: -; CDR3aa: CASSPRDEQFF; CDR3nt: TGTGCCAGCTCACCGCGGGATGAGCAGTTCTTC
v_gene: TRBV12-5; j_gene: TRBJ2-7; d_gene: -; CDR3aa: CASGLAIEQYF; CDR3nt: TGTGCTAGTGGTTTGGCTATCGAGCAGTACTTC